These T cell receptor beta chains were read from a single sample in a study of T-cell reconstitution after alpha-beta-depleted transplantation in children. In TCRdb, the PCR reads were re-called with MiXCR into one record per CDR3 protein. The sample lists about 110,000 distinct CDR3 sequences, 5.5% to 6.5% occurring once. The material sequenced was PBMCs, mostly from graft donor cells, taken 360 days after TCRalphabeta/CD19-depleted stem cell transplant. Every receptor here comes from a male patient aged 2 to 9 who had a stem cell transplant for acute lymphoblastic leukemia, so the T cells may come from the graft donor. CDR3s include the opening cysteine and the closing phenylalanine or tryptophan. A D gene is named only where the DNA matches it firmly. Some rows have no size entry. The others give once, few or many, or a class for an expanded clone.

J gene	clone size	D gene	V gene	CDR3 DNA	CDR3 protein
TRBJ2-1	many	TRBD2	TRBV12-3/TRBV12-4	TGTGCCAGCAGTGCGACTAGCGGGAGGCCCTACAATGAGCAGTTCTTC	CASSATSGRPYNEQFF
TRBJ2-7	many	TRBD1	TRBV27	TGTGCCAGCAGTCCACAGGGGTCTTCCTACGAGCAGTACTTC	CASSPQGSSYEQYF
TRBJ2-7	many	.	TRBV2	TGTGCCAGCAATCCAGGGGAATACGAGCAGTACTTC	CASNPGEYEQYF
TRBJ2-5	many	.	TRBV28	TGTGCCAGCAGGCCGCTTCAGGGCAGGGAGACCCAGTACTTC	CASRPLQGRETQYF
TRBJ2-5	.	TRBD1	TRBV27	TGTGCCAGCAGTGCGGGGACAGGGATTCGGACCCAGTACTTC	CASSAGTGIRTQYF
TRBJ2-5	.	.	TRBV11-2	TGTGCCAGCAGCTTAGTTGAGTATTACCAAGAGACCCAGTACTTC	CASSLVEYYQETQYF
TRBJ2-3	few	TRBD2	TRBV2	TGTGCCAGCAGTGACCTGGGGCTAGCGGGGGTCACAGATACGCAGTATTTT	CASSDLGLAGVTDTQYF
TRBJ1-2	.	.	TRBV7-9	TGTGCCAGCAGACGGGGGGGTGGCTACACCTTC	CASRRGGGYTF
TRBJ1-6	.	.	TRBV2	TGTGCCAGCAGCGGGGACACGGCCTCGGAGGGGTCACCCCTCCACTTT	CASSGDTASEGSPLHF
TRBJ2-5	many	TRBD2	TRBV27	TGTGCCAGCAGTTCCGCCTTGACTAGCGGGAGGGCCTTTATACAAGAGACCCAGTACTTC	CASSSALTSGRAFIQETQYF
TRBJ2-2	.	.	TRBV4-3	TGCGCCAGCAGCCGAGCCCCCCCTTTAGGTCGTACCGGGGAGCTGTTTTTT	CASSRAPPLGRTGELFF
TRBJ1-2	many	TRBD1	TRBV27	TGTGCCAGCAGTTACGGGGCCGGGACAGGGAAAGGCTACACCTTC	CASSYGAGTGKGYTF
TRBJ2-1	few	.	TRBV7-9	TGTGCCAGCAGTCGTCTCCGTGATGAGCAGTTCTTC	CASSRLRDEQFF
TRBJ2-5	few	.	TRBV28	TGTGCCAGCAGTTCCCCCGGATGGGCGGGAAGGGAGACCCAGTACTTC	CASSSPGWAGRETQYF
TRBJ2-1	many	TRBD1	TRBV11-2	TGTGCCAGCAGCTTAGACCGGACAGGGTGGAATGAGCAGTTCTTC	CASSLDRTGWNEQFF
TRBJ2-1	many	TRBD1	TRBV7-2	TGTGCCAGCAGCTTAGCAGGGGGCGCTTCCTACAATGAGCAGTTCTTC	CASSLAGGASYNEQFF
TRBJ2-1	many	.	TRBV14	TGTGCCAGCAGCCAAGTCGGGGCCTACAATGAGCAGTTCTTC	CASSQVGAYNEQFF
TRBJ2-1	.	TRBD2	TRBV20-1	TGCAGTGTTAGGACTAGCGGGAAGGTTGAGCAGTTCTTC	CSVRTSGKVEQFF
TRBJ2-2	few	.	TRBV7-2	TGTGCCAGCAGCTTAGAGGGCGCAGGGCCCGGGGAGCTGTTTTTT	CASSLEGAGPGELFF
TRBJ1-2	many	TRBD1	TRBV5-1	TGCGCCAGCAGCCCGGGACAGGGGAACTATGGCTACACCTTC	CASSPGQGNYGYTF